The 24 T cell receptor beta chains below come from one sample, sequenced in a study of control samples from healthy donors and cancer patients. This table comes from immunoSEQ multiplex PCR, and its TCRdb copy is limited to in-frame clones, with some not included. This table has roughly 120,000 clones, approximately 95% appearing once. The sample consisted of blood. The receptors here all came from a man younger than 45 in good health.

The CDR3 region is CASGRQDPMNTEAFF. In DNA form, the CDR3 reads TGTGCCAGTGGAAGACAGGATCCCATGAACACTGAAGCTTTCTTT. The chain employs TRBV19 and TRBJ1-1; perhaps TRBD1 as D (6 bases). CDR3 size: 15 residues. V lost 8 bases and J lost 0, with 16 bases in between. From germline, CDR1 is LNHDA and CDR2 SQIVND (reference sequence).

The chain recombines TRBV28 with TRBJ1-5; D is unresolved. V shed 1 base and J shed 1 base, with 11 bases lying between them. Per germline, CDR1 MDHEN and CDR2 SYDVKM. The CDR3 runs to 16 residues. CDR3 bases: TGTGCCAGCAGTTTATTCCGCGGAGTAAGCAATCAGCCCCAGCATTTT. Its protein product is CASSLFRGVSNQPQHF.

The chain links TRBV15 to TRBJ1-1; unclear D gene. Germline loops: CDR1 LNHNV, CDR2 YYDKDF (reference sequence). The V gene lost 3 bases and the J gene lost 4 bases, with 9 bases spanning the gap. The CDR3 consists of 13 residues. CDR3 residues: CATSRRVLTEAFF. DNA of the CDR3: TGTGCCACCAGCAGGAGGGTTCTCACTGAAGCTTTCTTT.

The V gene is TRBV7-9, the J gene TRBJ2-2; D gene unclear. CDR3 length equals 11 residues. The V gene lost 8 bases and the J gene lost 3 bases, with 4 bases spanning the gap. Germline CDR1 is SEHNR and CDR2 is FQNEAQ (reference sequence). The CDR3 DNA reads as TGTGCCAGCGCGGACACCGGGGAGCTGTTTTTT. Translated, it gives CASADTGELFF.

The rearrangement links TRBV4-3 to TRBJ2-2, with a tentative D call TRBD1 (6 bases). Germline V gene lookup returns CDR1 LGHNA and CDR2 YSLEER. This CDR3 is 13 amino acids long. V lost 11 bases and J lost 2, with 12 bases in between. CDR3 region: CASTGSNTGELFF. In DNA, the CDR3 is TGCGCCTCGACAGGTTCAAACACCGGGGAGCTGTTTTTT.

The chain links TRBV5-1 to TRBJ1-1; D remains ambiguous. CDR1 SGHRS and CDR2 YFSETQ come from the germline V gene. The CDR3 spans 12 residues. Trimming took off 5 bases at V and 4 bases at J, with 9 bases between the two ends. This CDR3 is CASRYDTTEAFF. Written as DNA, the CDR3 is TGCGCCAGCAGGTATGACACCACTGAAGCTTTCTTT.

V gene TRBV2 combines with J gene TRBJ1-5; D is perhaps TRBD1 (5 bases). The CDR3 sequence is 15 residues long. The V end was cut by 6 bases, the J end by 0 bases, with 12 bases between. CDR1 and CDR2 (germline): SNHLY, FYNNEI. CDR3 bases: TGTGCCAGCAGCTCACAGGAGTATAGCAATCAGCCCCAGCATTTT. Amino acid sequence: CASSSQEYSNQPQHF.

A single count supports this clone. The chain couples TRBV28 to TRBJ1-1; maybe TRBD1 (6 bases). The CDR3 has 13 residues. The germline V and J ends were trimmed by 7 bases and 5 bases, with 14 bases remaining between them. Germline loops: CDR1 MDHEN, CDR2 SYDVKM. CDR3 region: CASISSQGTEAFF. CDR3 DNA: TGTGCCAGCATCTCTTCGCAGGGGACTGAAGCTTTCTTT.

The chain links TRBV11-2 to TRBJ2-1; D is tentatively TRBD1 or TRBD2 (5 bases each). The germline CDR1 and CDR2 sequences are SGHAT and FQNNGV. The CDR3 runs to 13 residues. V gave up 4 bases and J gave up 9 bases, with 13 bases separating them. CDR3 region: CASSWDARGEQFF. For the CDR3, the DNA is TGTGCCAGCAGCTGGGACGCTCGGGGTGAGCAGTTCTTC.

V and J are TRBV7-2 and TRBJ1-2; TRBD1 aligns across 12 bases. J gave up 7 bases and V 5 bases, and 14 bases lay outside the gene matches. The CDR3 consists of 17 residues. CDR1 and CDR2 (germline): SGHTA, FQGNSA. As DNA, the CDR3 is TGTGCCAGCAGCCGGTTGGGACAGGGGGCGGTCTATACTGGCTACACCTTC. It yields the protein CASSRLGQGAVYTGYTF.

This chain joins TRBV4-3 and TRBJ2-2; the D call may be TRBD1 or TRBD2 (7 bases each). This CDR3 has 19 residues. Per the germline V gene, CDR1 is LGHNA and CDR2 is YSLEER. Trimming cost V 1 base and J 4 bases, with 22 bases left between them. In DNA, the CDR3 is TGCGCCAGCAGCCAAGTGGACAAGGGGGCGGGGGTAGGCACCGGGGAGCTGTTTTTT. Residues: CASSQVDKGAGVGTGELFF.

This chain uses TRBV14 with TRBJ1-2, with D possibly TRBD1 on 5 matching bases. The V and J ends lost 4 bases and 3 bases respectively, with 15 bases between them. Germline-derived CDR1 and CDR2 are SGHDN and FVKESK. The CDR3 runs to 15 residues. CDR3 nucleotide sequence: TGTGCCAGCAGCCCCCGCCGAGGGGCTGACTATGGCTACACCTTC. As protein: CASSPRRGADYGYTF.

The CDR3 loop is CASSQEINTGELFF. DNA of the CDR3: TGTGCCAGCAGCCAGGAAATCAACACCGGGGAGCTGTTTTTT. The rearrangement uses TRBV6-2 or TRBV6-3 and TRBJ2-2; D not resolved. The CDR3 runs 14 residues. The germline V gene encodes CDR1 MNHEY and CDR2 SVGEGT. Trimming shortened V by 6 bases and J by 2 bases, and 10 bases separated the two germline ends.

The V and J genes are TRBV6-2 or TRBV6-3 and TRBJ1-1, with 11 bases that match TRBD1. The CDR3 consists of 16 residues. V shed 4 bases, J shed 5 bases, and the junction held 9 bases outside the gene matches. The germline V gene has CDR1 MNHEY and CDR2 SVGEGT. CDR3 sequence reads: CASSFRTGGRWTEAFF. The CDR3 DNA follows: TGTGCCAGCAGTTTCCGGACAGGGGGCAGGTGGACTGAAGCTTTCTTT.

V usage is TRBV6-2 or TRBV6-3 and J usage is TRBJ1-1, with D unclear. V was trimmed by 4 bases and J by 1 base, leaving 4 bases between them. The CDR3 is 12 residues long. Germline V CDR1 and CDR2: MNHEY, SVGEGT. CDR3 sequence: CASSWPNTEAFF. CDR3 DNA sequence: TGTGCCAGCAGTTGGCCGAACACTGAAGCTTTCTTT.

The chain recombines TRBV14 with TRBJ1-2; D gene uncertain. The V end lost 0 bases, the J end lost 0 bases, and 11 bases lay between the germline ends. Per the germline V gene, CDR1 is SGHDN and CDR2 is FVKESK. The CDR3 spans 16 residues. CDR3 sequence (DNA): TGTGCCAGCAGCCAAGATCTGAGGTCAACTAACTATGGCTACACCTTC. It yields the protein CASSQDLRSTNYGYTF.

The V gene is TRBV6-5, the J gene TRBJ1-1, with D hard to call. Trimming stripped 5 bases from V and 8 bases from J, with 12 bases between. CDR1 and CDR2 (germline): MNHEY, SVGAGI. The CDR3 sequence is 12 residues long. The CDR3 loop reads CASSQPTEEAFF. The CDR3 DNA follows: TGTGCCAGCAGTCAACCGACCGAGGAAGCTTTCTTT.

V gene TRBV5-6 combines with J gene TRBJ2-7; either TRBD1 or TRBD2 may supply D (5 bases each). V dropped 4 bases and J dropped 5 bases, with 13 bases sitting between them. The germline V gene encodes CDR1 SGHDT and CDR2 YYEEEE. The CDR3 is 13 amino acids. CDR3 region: CASSAIQGHEQYF. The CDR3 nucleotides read TGTGCCAGCAGCGCCATTCAGGGACACGAGCAGTACTTC.

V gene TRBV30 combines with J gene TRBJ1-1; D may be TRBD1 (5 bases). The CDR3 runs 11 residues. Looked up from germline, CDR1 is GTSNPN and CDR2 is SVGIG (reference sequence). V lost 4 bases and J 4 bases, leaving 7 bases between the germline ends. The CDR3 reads CAWKGATEAFF. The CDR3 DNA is TGTGCCTGGAAAGGGGCCACTGAAGCTTTCTTT.

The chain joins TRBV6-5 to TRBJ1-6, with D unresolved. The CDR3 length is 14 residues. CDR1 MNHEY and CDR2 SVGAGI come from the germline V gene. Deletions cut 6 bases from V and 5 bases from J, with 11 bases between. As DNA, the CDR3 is TGTGCCAGCAGCTACATAGAGCATAATTCACCCCTCCACTTT. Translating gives CASSYIEHNSPLHF.

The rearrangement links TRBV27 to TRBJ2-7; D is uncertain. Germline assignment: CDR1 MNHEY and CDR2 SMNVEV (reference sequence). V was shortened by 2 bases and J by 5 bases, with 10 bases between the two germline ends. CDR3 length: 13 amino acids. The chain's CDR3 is CASSLGPSDEQYF. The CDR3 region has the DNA TGTGCCAGCAGTTTAGGTCCCAGCGACGAGCAGTACTTC.

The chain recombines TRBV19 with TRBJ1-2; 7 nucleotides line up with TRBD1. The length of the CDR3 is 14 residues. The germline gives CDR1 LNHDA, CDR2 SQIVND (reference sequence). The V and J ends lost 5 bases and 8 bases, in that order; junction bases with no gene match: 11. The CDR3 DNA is TGTGCCAGTAGTCGCCCCGACAGGGTAAGCGGCTACACCTTC. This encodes CASSRPDRVSGYTF.

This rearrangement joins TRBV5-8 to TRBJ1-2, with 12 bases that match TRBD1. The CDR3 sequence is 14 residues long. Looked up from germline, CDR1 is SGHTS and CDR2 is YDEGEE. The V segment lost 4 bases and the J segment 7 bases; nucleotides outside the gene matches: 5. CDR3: CASSKGTGGFGYTF. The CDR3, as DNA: TGTGCCAGCAGCAAAGGGACAGGGGGCTTTGGCTACACCTTC.

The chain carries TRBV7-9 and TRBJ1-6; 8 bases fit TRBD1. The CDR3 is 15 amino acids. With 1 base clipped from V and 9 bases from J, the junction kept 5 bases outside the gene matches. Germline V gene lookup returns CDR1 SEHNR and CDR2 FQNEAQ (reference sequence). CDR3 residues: CASSLVGQGRSPLHF. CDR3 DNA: TGTGCCAGCAGCTTAGTCGGACAGGGCCGTTCACCCCTCCACTTT.